The 22 T cell receptor beta chains presented below share a single source sample, sequenced in a study of blood T cells in healthy people across ages. Using a J-beta primer mix together with a sample-barcoded 5' primer, a second PCR was run for about 6 to 11 cycles. TCRdb processed the 5' RACE reads anew with MiXCR; each CDR3 protein has one entry. The table lists approximately 940,000 distinct CDR3 sequences, around 48% of them singletons. Sequencing was done on a sample of blood. The receptors were sampled from a man aged 25-40 years in good health.

The chain joins TRBV7-9 to TRBJ1-5; D is perhaps TRBD1 (5 bases). With 1 base removed from V and 5 bases from J, the gap between germline ends came to 6 bases. Per germline, CDR1 SEHNR and CDR2 FQNEAQ (reference sequence). The length of the CDR3 is 13 residues. CDR3 amino acids: CASSLEGHQPQHF. The CDR3, as DNA: TGTGCCAGCAGCTTAGAGGGGCATCAGCCCCAGCATTTT.

The chain employs TRBV6-1 and TRBJ2-1; D is possibly TRBD1 or TRBD2 (5 bases each). The CDR3 extends over 17 amino acids. The V and J ends lost 5 bases and 0 bases respectively, with 17 bases between them. CDR1 and CDR2 (germline): MNHNS, SASEGT. CDR3 in DNA: TGTGCCAGCAGTCGGGGCCAAACTCCTAGCTCCTACAATGAGCAGTTCTTC. It is translated as CASSRGQTPSSYNEQFF.

This clonotype has at least ten counts. A much larger clone differs by one base, so this may be a read error. The rearrangement joins TRBV27 to TRBJ1-5; no clear D gene. CDR1 and CDR2 from the germline V gene are MNHEY and SMNVEV (reference sequence). This CDR3 spans 14 amino acids. V was shortened by 2 bases and J by 4 bases, with 9 bases between the two germline ends. The CDR3 loop is CASSLAGRNQPQHF. The CDR3 DNA follows: TGTGCCAGCAGTTTAGCGGGCAGGAATCAGCCCCAGCATTTT.

The chain joins TRBV7-3 to TRBJ1-2; the match to TRBD1 covers 7 bases. Germline V gene data show CDR1 as SGHTA and CDR2 as FQGTGA. The CDR3 runs 16 residues. V trimming: 3 bases; J trimming: 0 bases; junction bases outside the gene matches: 7. CDR3 amino acids: CASSFGQATANYGYTF. The CDR3 coding sequence is TGTGCCAGCAGCTTTGGACAGGCGACGGCTAACTATGGCTACACCTTC. The full variable domain, completed using reference TRBV7-3 and TRBJ1-2, is GAGVSQTPSNKVTEKGKYVELRCDPISGHTALYWYRQSLGQGPEFLIYFQGTGAADDSGLPNDRFFAVRPEGSVSTLKIQRTERGDSAVYLCASSFGQATANYGYTFGSGTRLTVV.

This clonotype was observed a few times. V usage is TRBV5-1 and J usage is TRBJ1-2; possible D gene TRBD1, 6 bases. V lost 1 base, J lost 4 bases, and 14 bases lay in between. CDR1 is SGHRS, CDR2 YFSETQ, per germline. CDR3 length: 15 residues. The DNA for the CDR3 is TGCGCCAGCAGCTTGAATGACAGGAAGATCTATGGCTACACCTTC. It yields the protein CASSLNDRKIYGYTF.

The chain combines TRBV29-1 with TRBJ1-2; D unclear. CDR1 is SQVTM and CDR2 is ANQGSEA in the germline V gene. Trimming left V 7 bases short and J 7 bases short, with 25 bases between. This CDR3 comprises 15 residues. As DNA, the CDR3 is TGCAGCGGCGGTCAAGTACGAGGGCAATTGGGTGGCTACACCTTC. Protein product: CSGGQVRGQLGGYTF.

This clonotype has just a few counts. The V and J genes are TRBV3-1 and TRBJ1-5; 9 positions match TRBD1. Germline V gene data show CDR1 as LGHDT and CDR2 as YNNKEL (reference sequence). This CDR3 comprises 18 residues. V was clipped by 5 bases and J by 4 bases; unmatched bases: 15. The CDR3 loop reads CASSCEKRTGGNNQPQHF. In nucleotides, the CDR3 is TGTGCCAGCAGCTGTGAAAAGAGAACAGGGGGCAATAATCAGCCCCAGCATTTT.

The chain employs TRBV6-5 and TRBJ2-7; no reliable D call. The CDR3 covers 15 residues. CDR1 and CDR2 (germline): MNHEY, SVGAGI. Trimming took off 0 bases at V and 6 bases at J, with 15 bases between the two ends. The DNA of the CDR3 is TGTGCCAGCAGTTACTCAGACGACCCGGCCGCCGAGCAGTACTTC. The encoded protein is CASSYSDDPAAEQYF.

This clonotype was seen a few times. The CDR3 region has the DNA TGTGCCAGCAGTGGGACTAGTTTTCTCACAGATACGCAGTATTTT. Encoded protein: CASSGTSFLTDTQYF. The V and J genes are TRBV3-1 and TRBJ2-3, with 8 bases identical to TRBD2. The CDR3 runs to 15 residues. Looked up from germline, CDR1 is LGHDT and CDR2 is YNNKEL (reference sequence). V dropped 6 bases and J dropped 2; count of bases not matched to a gene: 7.

This clonotype was seen more than once but under ten times. The chain couples TRBV6-6 to TRBJ1-4; D is unresolved. Looked up from germline, CDR1 is MNHNY and CDR2 is SVGAGI (reference sequence). Trimming cost V 7 bases and J 5 bases, with 14 bases left between them. CDR3 length: 14 residues. The DNA for the CDR3 is TGTGCCAGCACTGAGACGGACGGGAATGAAAAACTGTTTTTT. Amino acid sequence: CASTETDGNEKLFF.

This clonotype was counted only a few times. This chain joins TRBV20-1 and TRBJ2-5; tentatively, D is TRBD1 (6 bases). CDR1 is DFQATT and CDR2 is SNEGSKA in the germline V gene (reference sequence). The CDR3 sequence is 16 residues long. Between the trimmed V and J ends, which lost 0 bases and 0 bases, there was a span of 14 bases. The chain's CDR3 is CSARDQGTAYQETQYF. Written as DNA, the CDR3 is TGCAGTGCTAGAGATCAGGGGACGGCGTACCAAGAGACCCAGTACTTC.

The V gene is TRBV10-3, the J gene TRBJ2-2, with D possibly matching TRBD1 (6 bases). There are 16 residues in the CDR3. Per the germline V gene, CDR1 is ENHRY and CDR2 is SYGVKD. Trimming shortened V by 3 bases and J by 1 base, and 12 bases separated the two germline ends. DNA for the CDR3: TGTGCCATCAGTGATCGTGGACAGAAGAACACCGGGGAGCTGTTTTTT. Translating it yields CAISDRGQKNTGELFF.

V and J are TRBV29-1 and TRBJ2-5; D is perhaps TRBD2 (6 bases). V was clipped by 0 bases and J by 11 bases, with 16 bases between them. This CDR3 is 13 amino acids long. Germline V gene lookup returns CDR1 SQVTM and CDR2 ANQGSEA. The CDR3 region is CSVEDGGANEQYF. The DNA of the CDR3 is TGCAGCGTTGAAGATGGAGGGGCCAATGAGCAGTACTTC.

The chain combines TRBV25-1 with TRBJ2-3; D not resolved. V shed 8 bases and J shed 2 bases, with 8 bases lying between them. The germline gives CDR1 MGHDK, CDR2 SYGVNS. The CDR3 has 12 amino acids. As DNA, the CDR3 is TGTGCCAGCGCCCTTAACACAGATACGCAGTATTTT. Translated: CASALNTDTQYF. Based on the CDR3 plus reference TRBV25-1 and TRBJ2-3, the full variable domain is EADIYQTPRYLVIGTGKKITLECSQTMGHDKMYWYQQDPGMELHLIHYSYGVNSTEKGDLSSESTVSRIRTEHFPLTLESARPSHTSQYLCASALNTDTQYFGPGTRLTVL.

J is TRBJ2-7 and V is TRBV7-2; D remains unclear. The CDR3 loop spans 15 amino acids. The V end lost 1 base, the J end lost 2 bases, and 12 bases lay between the germline ends. From germline, CDR1 is SGHTA and CDR2 FQGNSA. CDR3 DNA: TGTGCCAGCAGCTTAGGGGTCGTACCTACCTACGAGCAGTACTTC. Translation gives CASSLGVVPTYEQYF.

This clonotype was recorded once. V gene TRBV14 combines with J gene TRBJ1-1, with 8 bases aligning to TRBD1. The CDR3 spans 15 residues. The germline gives CDR1 SGHDN, CDR2 FVKESK. With 4 bases clipped from V and 6 bases from J, the junction kept 10 bases outside the gene matches. The CDR3 protein is CASSRRLDRGAEAFF. The CDR3 DNA is TGTGCCAGCAGCCGTCGCCTAGACAGGGGAGCTGAAGCTTTCTTT.

This clonotype has just a few counts. This rearrangement joins TRBV5-1 to TRBJ2-7, with TRBD2 identical over 10 bases. Trimming at V came to 2 bases and at J to 0 bases, leaving 8 bases not matched to a gene. The germline CDR1 and CDR2 sequences are SGHRS and YFSETQ. This CDR3 contains 17 residues. CDR3 DNA sequence: TGCGCCAGCAGCTTTGATAGCGGGGGGACTCTCTCCTACGAGCAGTACTTC. Protein sequence: CASSFDSGGTLSYEQYF.

In its sample, this clonotype was seen many times. J is TRBJ2-1 and V is TRBV6-1, with 7 nucleotides matching TRBD1. With V trimmed by 7 bases and J by 9 bases, 9 bases remained unmatched. This CDR3 has 13 residues. The germline V gene has CDR1 MNHNS and CDR2 SASEGT. This CDR3 reads CASTQTGASEQFF. CDR3 bases: TGTGCCAGCACCCAAACAGGGGCGAGTGAGCAGTTCTTC.

J is TRBJ1-6 and V is TRBV10-3; a possible D gene is TRBD1 (6 bases). Trimming stripped 0 bases from V and 7 bases from J, with 10 bases between. Germline V gives CDR1 ENHRY, CDR2 SYGVKD. The CDR3 sequence is 15 residues long. The CDR3 sequence: CAISESRGGNSPLHF. The CDR3 DNA reads as TGTGCCATCAGTGAGTCGAGGGGGGGGAATTCACCCCTCCACTTT.

The chain is built from TRBV20-1 and TRBJ2-7, with D perhaps assigned TRBD1 or TRBD2 (5 bases each). Trimming took off 1 base at V and 0 bases at J, with 16 bases between the two ends. Germline values: CDR1 DFQATT, CDR2 SNEGSKA (reference sequence). The CDR3 contains 16 residues. CDR3 in DNA: TGCAGTGCTAGAGCCCCGGGACGGCAAAGCTCCTACGAGCAGTACTTC. Amino acid sequence: CSARAPGRQSSYEQYF.

The chain recombines TRBV20-1 with TRBJ2-5; D not resolved. With 3 bases removed from V and 4 bases from J, the gap between germline ends came to 15 bases. CDR3 length: 14 residues. The germline gives CDR1 DFQATT, CDR2 SNEGSKA (reference sequence). CDR3 in amino acids: CSASLPTRPETQYF. The DNA of the CDR3 is TGCAGTGCTAGCCTACCAACCCGGCCAGAGACCCAGTACTTC.

The sample holds a few counts of this clonotype. The rearrangement uses TRBV4-3 and TRBJ2-5; D gene unclear. Trimming pared 0 bases from V and 5 bases from J, leaving 13 bases between. CDR3 length equals 15 residues. The germline CDR1 and CDR2 sequences are LGHNA and YSLEER. The CDR3 DNA is TGCGCCAGCAGCCAAGAGAATGGCCCCTTCGAGACCCAGTACTTC. Translating gives CASSQENGPFETQYF.